The 26 T cell receptor beta chains listed next were all sequenced from one sample in a study of beta chain features in type 1 diabetes. Expressed TCRB transcripts were sequenced because the entire RNA isolate underwent reverse transcription. Libraries were prepared by immunoSEQ multiplex PCR; TCRdb keeps only in-frame clonotypes and omits some of them. The sample has 200,000 to 250,000 clones; 11% to 15% are singletons. The sequenced sample was naive CD4+ T cells from blood. The receptors shown here come from a woman in her thirties or forties in good health.

This chain links TRBV19 with TRBJ1-5; D is unclear. Trimming took off 0 bases at V and 0 bases at J, with 15 bases between the two ends. CDR1 LNHDA and CDR2 SQIVND come from the germline V gene (reference sequence). The CDR3 contains 18 residues. This chain's CDR3 is CASSIDRSGWRSNQPQHF. Written as DNA, the CDR3 is TGTGCCAGTAGTATAGATCGGTCCGGGTGGCGTAGCAATCAGCCCCAGCATTTT.

This sequence joins TRBV7-9 and TRBJ1-6; D might be TRBD1 (5 bases). Germline V gene sequence: CDR1 SEHNR, CDR2 FQNEAQ (reference sequence). V lost 5 bases to trimming and J lost 9 bases, with 20 bases between them. The CDR3 has 16 residues. The CDR3 sequence is CASSPERGQGGSPLHF. The CDR3 DNA reads TGTGCCAGCAGCCCCGAGCGTGGGCAGGGAGGTTCACCCCTCCACTTT.

The CDR3 loop is CASSSGLGQEKLFF. The CDR3 bases are TGTGCCAGCTCATCCGGATTGGGGCAGGAAAAACTGTTTTTT. The rearrangement links TRBV18 to TRBJ1-4, with TRBD1 as a possible D gene (5 bases). Germline CDR1 and CDR2: KGHSH and LQKENI. V gave up 5 bases and J gave up 8 bases, with 15 bases separating them. The CDR3 extends over 14 amino acids.

In regard to this clone: Other DNA sequences in the same sample also yield this CDR3. This chain uses TRBV2 with TRBJ2-1; TRBD2 matches 10 bases. The CDR3 spans 15 residues. Germline CDR1 and CDR2: SNHLY and FYNNEI. The J segment lost 4 bases and the V segment lost 6 bases, leaving 6 bases of the junction unmatched. CDR3 sequence (DNA): TGTGCCAGCAGAGCTACTAGCGGGGCTTACAATGAGCAGTTCTTC. This gives the protein CASRATSGAYNEQFF.

The V gene is TRBV6-5, the J gene TRBJ2-3; 7 nucleotides agree with TRBD2. The J segment lost 5 bases and the V segment lost 0 bases, leaving 5 bases of the junction unmatched. The CDR3 contains 15 residues. Germline V gene lookup returns CDR1 MNHEY and CDR2 SVGAGI. The chain's CDR3 is CASSYSLAEGDTQYF. Written as DNA, the CDR3 is TGTGCCAGCAGTTACTCCCTAGCGGAGGGAGATACGCAGTATTTT.

This clone occurred a few times. The chain joins TRBV7-2 to TRBJ2-6; D unclear. Germline V lookup: CDR1 SGHTA, CDR2 FQGNSA. Trimming took off 5 bases at V and 2 bases at J, with 10 bases between the two ends. The CDR3 is 15 amino acids. The CDR3 region is CASSAEPAGANVLTF. Written as DNA, the CDR3 is TGTGCCAGCAGCGCCGAGCCCGCTGGGGCCAACGTCCTGACTTTC.

This clone was detected a few times. The V and J genes are TRBV4-1 and TRBJ1-6; 7 positions agree with TRBD1. The CDR3 length is 16 residues. After removal of 1 base from V and 14 bases from J, the junction contained 14 bases not matched to a gene. CDR1 is MGHRA, CDR2 YSYEKL, per germline. CDR3 sequence (DNA): TGCGCCAGCAGCCAAGCGGAAGCCCAGGGGGGTGGGACCCTCCACTTT. Encoded protein: CASSQAEAQGGGTLHF.

There are a few counts of this clone. The chain carries TRBV10-2 and TRBJ2-5; 10 nucleotides align to TRBD2. CDR1 is WSHSY and CDR2 is SAAADI in the germline V gene. J gave up 8 bases and V 7 bases, and 10 bases lay outside the gene matches. This CDR3 spans 14 amino acids. The chain's CDR3 is CASTPGSGGATQYF. In DNA, the CDR3 is TGCGCCAGCACGCCAGGAAGCGGGGGGGCAACCCAGTACTTC.

This clone appeared a single time. This chain joins TRBV19 and TRBJ2-1, with 12 bases fitting TRBD2. The CDR3 totals 14 residues. Germline CDR1 reads LNHDA; CDR2 reads SQIVND (reference sequence). V trimming: 6 bases; J trimming: 8 bases; junction bases outside the gene matches: 5. In nucleotides, the CDR3 is TGTGCCAGTAGGCTAGCGGGGGGGCGCGATGAGCAGTTCTTC. Amino acid sequence: CASRLAGGRDEQFF.

This clone was counted only a few times. The J gene is TRBJ2-7, the V gene TRBV5-1, with 9 nucleotides matching TRBD1. CDR1 SGHRS and CDR2 YFSETQ come from the germline V gene. J was trimmed by 4 bases and V by 4 bases; bases with no gene match: 6. This CDR3 is 14 amino acids long. CDR3 in amino acids: CASSRDREAYEQYF. CDR3 DNA sequence: TGCGCCAGCAGCCGGGACAGGGAGGCATACGAGCAGTACTTC. The whole variable domain, filled in from reference TRBV5-1 and TRBJ2-7, reads KAGVTQTPRYLIKTRGQQVTLSCSPISGHRSVSWYQQTPGQGLQFLFEYFSETQRNKGNFPGRFSGRQFSNSRSEMNVSTLELGDSALYLCASSRDREAYEQYFGPGTRLTVT.

The chain couples TRBV27 to TRBJ2-2; the D gene is possibly TRBD2 (5 bases). The CDR3 sequence is 15 residues long. From germline, CDR1 is MNHEY and CDR2 SMNVEV (reference sequence). Trimming took off 0 bases at V and 3 bases at J, with 8 bases between the two ends. In DNA, the CDR3 is TGTGCCAGCAGTTTATCCGGGGTTCACACCGGGGAGCTGTTTTTT. Protein sequence: CASSLSGVHTGELFF.

J is TRBJ2-3 and V is TRBV6-5, with D tentatively TRBD1 (5 bases). With 6 bases removed from V and 0 bases from J, the gap between germline ends came to 13 bases. The germline CDR1 and CDR2 sequences are MNHEY and SVGAGI. The CDR3 has 15 amino acids. CDR3 residues: CASSLQSGSTDTQYF. CDR3 bases: TGTGCCAGCAGCCTTCAATCAGGGAGCACAGATACGCAGTATTTT.

CDR3 region: CATLAGGGDTQYF. The DNA of the CDR3 is TGTGCCACACTAGCGGGGGGGGGAGATACGCAGTATTTT. V is TRBV10-3 and J is TRBJ2-3; the match to TRBD2 covers 13 bases. V lost 10 bases to trimming and J lost 5 bases; unmatched junction nucleotides: 3. The CDR3 consists of 13 residues. Per the germline V gene, CDR1 is ENHRY and CDR2 is SYGVKD.

The chain recombines TRBV4-3 with TRBJ2-3; perhaps TRBD2 as D (6 bases). The V gene lost 4 bases and the J gene lost 5 bases, with 16 bases spanning the gap. CDR3 length: 15 amino acids. The germline CDR1 and CDR2 sequences are LGHNA and YSLEER. DNA of the CDR3: TGCGCCAGCAGCCGTGGTGGCGGGGCCGGAGATACGCAGTATTTT. It is translated as CASSRGGGAGDTQYF.

This clone has just a few counts. This chain links TRBV7-6 with TRBJ2-1, with 11 bases matching TRBD2. CDR1 is SGHVS and CDR2 is FNYEAQ in the germline V gene. The length of the CDR3 is 16 residues. The V and J ends lost 5 bases and 6 bases, in that order; junction bases with no gene match: 9. In DNA, the CDR3 is TGTGCCAGCAGCCCTTCTAGCGGGGGGTTTGTCAATGAGCAGTTCTTC. Translation: CASSPSSGGFVNEQFF.

This chain uses TRBV7-2 with TRBJ2-5, with 9 bases matching TRBD1. The better agreement between TRBJ2-7 and the DNA end casts doubt on the J call. This CDR3 region has 15 residues. Germline loops: CDR1 SGHTA, CDR2 FQGNSA. CDR3 region: CASSLAADRGYEQYF. The CDR3 nucleotides read TGTGCCAGCAGCTTGGCGGCGGACAGGGGTTACGAGCAGTACTTC.

With respect to this clone: At one boundary the junction diverges from the germline segment, which might be a read error. The chain uses TRBV19 and TRBJ1-2, with a possible D match to TRBD1 (5 bases). The CDR3 covers 13 residues. Germline V gene sequence: CDR1 LNHDA, CDR2 SQIVND (reference sequence). The CDR3 loop is CACSRASNYGYTF. The DNA for the CDR3 is TGTGCCTGTAGCAGGGCCTCTAACTATGGCTACACCTTC.

This clone was picked up a small number of times. This rearrangement joins TRBV6-1 to TRBJ2-3; 9 bases line up with TRBD2. The V gene's germline CDR1 is MNHNS and CDR2 SASEGT. CDR3 size: 14 residues. Losses at the gene ends were 6 bases for V and 1 base for J; bases not matched to a gene: 2. The CDR3 sequence is CASRASGGTDTQYF. CDR3 bases: TGTGCCAGCAGGGCTAGCGGGGGCACAGATACGCAGTATTTT.

This clone turned up a few times. The chain carries TRBV10-3 and TRBJ2-5; 7 bases are shared with TRBD1. The junction had 1 base not matched to a gene; V was cut back by 8 bases and J by 1 base. Germline V lookup: CDR1 ENHRY, CDR2 SYGVKD. This CDR3 has 12 residues. CDR3 coding DNA: TGTGCCATCGGGACAGCCCAAGAGACCCAGTACTTC. Translating it yields CAIGTAQETQYF.

There are a few counts of this clone. The chain has TRBV19 and TRBJ2-2; tentatively, D is TRBD2 (5 bases). Germline V gives CDR1 LNHDA, CDR2 SQIVND (reference sequence). The V and J ends lost 6 bases and 2 bases respectively, with 16 bases between them. The CDR3 runs to 16 residues. The chain's CDR3 is CASRVNGGFNTGELFF. The CDR3 DNA sequence: TGTGCCAGTAGGGTGAACGGAGGCTTCAACACCGGGGAGCTGTTTTTT.

This clone was seen a few times. This sequence joins TRBV5-6 and TRBJ2-1; TRBD1 matches 9 bases. Trimming removed 4 bases from V and 6 bases from J; junction bases left unmatched: 11. Germline V gene lookup returns CDR1 SGHDT and CDR2 YYEEEE. The CDR3 extends over 16 amino acids. CDR3 DNA sequence: TGTGCCAGCAGCAACGCTAACAGGGGGCGAGGCAATGAGCAGTTCTTC. Translation: CASSNANRGRGNEQFF.

The CDR3 DNA sequence: TGCGCCAGCAGCCAAGAAGTAGGGTCACAGGGGAGCGAGCAGTACTTC. Amino acid sequence: CASSQEVGSQGSEQYF. The chain carries TRBV4-1 and TRBJ2-7; the match to TRBD1 covers 7 bases. Germline trimming cut 0 bases from V and 6 bases from J; bases unmatched to any gene: 11. The CDR3 covers 16 residues. Germline V CDR1 and CDR2: MGHRA, YSYEKL.

The chain employs TRBV7-8 and TRBJ1-1, with 9 positions matching TRBD1. The CDR3 is 14 residues long. Germline V CDR1 and CDR2: SGHVS, FQNEAQ. The V gene end was trimmed by 4 bases and the J gene end by 5 bases; junction bases not matched to a gene: 5. CDR3 region: CASSSGQGRTEAFF. CDR3 DNA: TGTGCCAGCAGCTCGGGACAGGGACGGACTGAAGCTTTCTTT.

The chain employs TRBV5-1 and TRBJ2-7; possible D gene TRBD1, 6 bases. Trimming took off 1 base at V and 2 bases at J, with 13 bases between the two ends. The CDR3 runs 15 residues. Germline CDR1 is SGHRS and CDR2 is YFSETQ. The CDR3 DNA follows: TGCGCCAGCAGCTTGAATCGACAGGTAGCCTACGAGCAGTACTTC. It encodes CASSLNRQVAYEQYF.

The chain joins TRBV5-4 to TRBJ2-1; 9 bases are shared with TRBD2. The length of the CDR3 is 16 residues. V shed 2 bases, J shed 5 bases, and the junction held 8 bases outside the gene matches. Germline CDR1 and CDR2: SGHNT and YYREEE (reference sequence). In DNA, the CDR3 is TGTGCCAGCAGCTTACAGGGACTAGCCGGACACAATGAGCAGTTCTTC. Translated, it gives CASSLQGLAGHNEQFF.

This clone occurred a few times. The same CDR3 also results from other DNA sequences found in this sample. The chain is built from TRBV18 and TRBJ2-3; D unclear. The V end lost 3 bases, the J end lost 2 bases, and 3 bases lay between the germline ends. In germline, CDR1 is KGHSH, CDR2 LQKENI. This CDR3 contains 12 residues. CDR3 bases: TGTGCCAGCTCACCGTACACAGATACGCAGTATTTT. Its protein product is CASSPYTDTQYF.